Below are 25 T cell receptor beta chains sequenced from a single sample in a study of T cell repertoires in aging, cancer and after chemotherapy. Amplification of TCR beta used genomic DNA extracted from peripheral blood. Rearranged V-D-J TRB sequences were amplified with a mixed TRB-A/B primer pool. Each CDR3 protein is one row after TCRdb ran MiXCR on the multiplex PCR reads. Of some 9,000 distinct CDR3 sequences detected, roughly 25% appear once; the ten largest clones hold about 2.6%. Material for sequencing was blood. Receptors were obtained from a human donor in good health.

V usage is TRBV20-1 and J usage is TRBJ2-3; possibly TRBD1 for D (5 bases). Looked up from germline, CDR1 is DFQATT and CDR2 is SNEGSKA (reference sequence). This CDR3 is built from 12 residues. Deletions cut 8 bases from V and 5 bases from J, with 14 bases between. CDR3 region: CSQGLNQDTQYF. CDR3 sequence (DNA): TGCAGTCAGGGTCTGAACCAAGATACGCAGTATTTT.

The chain uses TRBV5-4 and TRBJ2-3; D could derive from TRBD1 or TRBD2 (6 bases each). The V end was cut by 0 bases, the J end by 8 bases, with 10 bases between. The germline V gene has CDR1 SGHNT and CDR2 YYREEE (reference sequence). The CDR3 is 13 amino acids. The CDR3 here is CASSLAGAGTQYF. In nucleotides, the CDR3 is TGTGCCAGCAGCTTGGCGGGGGCCGGTACGCAGTATTTT.

By sample fraction, this clonotype is medium-sized. The chain is built from TRBV25-1 and TRBJ1-1; D gene uncertain. Looked up from germline, CDR1 is MGHDK and CDR2 is SYGVNS. CDR3 length: 15 residues. V gave up 3 bases and J gave up 1 base, with 12 bases separating them. The CDR3 here is CASSDFGRQNTEAFF. CDR3 coding DNA: TGTGCCAGCAGTGATTTCGGCAGACAGAACACTGAAGCTTTCTTT.

The sample holds a few counts of this clonotype. The rearrangement uses TRBV18 and TRBJ2-2; TRBD1 agrees at 10 bases. J lost 1 base, V lost 4 bases, and 3 bases had no gene match. Germline CDR1 reads KGHSH; CDR2 reads LQKENI. This CDR3 spans 16 amino acids. CDR3 in DNA: TGTGCCAGCTCACGGGGACAGGGGAAGAACACCGGGGAGCTGTTTTTT. Its protein product is CASSRGQGKNTGELFF.

This clonotype turned up a few times. The CDR3: CSAAEGPRSTDTQYF. The CDR3 DNA reads as TGCAGTGCGGCAGAGGGTCCCAGGAGCACAGATACGCAGTATTTT. The chain recombines TRBV20-1 with TRBJ2-3, with a tentative D call TRBD2 (5 bases). Trimming removed 6 bases from V and 0 bases from J, with 16 bases in between. This CDR3 is 15 amino acids long. Germline CDR1 and CDR2: DFQATT and SNEGSKA (reference sequence).

By frequency in the sample, this clonotype is medium-sized (0.01 to 0.1%). The V and J genes are TRBV7-9 and TRBJ2-1, with 7 positions matching TRBD2. The CDR3 runs 16 residues. The germline V gene has CDR1 SEHNR and CDR2 FQNEAQ (reference sequence). The ends lost 3 bases at V and 5 bases at J; junction bases unmatched: 10. CDR3 nucleotides: TGTGCCAGCAGCTTCTACGGGTCTAGCGGTCACAATGAGCAGTTCTTC. Translation gives CASSFYGSSGHNEQFF.

This clonotype was detected a few times. The gene calls are TRBV28 and TRBJ1-5, with a tentative D call TRBD1 (6 bases). The CDR3 covers 16 residues. Germline V gives CDR1 MDHEN, CDR2 SYDVKM. The germline V and J ends were trimmed by 1 base and 5 bases, with 15 bases remaining between them. The CDR3 sequence is CASSLSGRGLDQPQHF. The CDR3 bases are TGTGCCAGCAGTTTATCGGGCAGGGGATTGGATCAGCCCCAGCATTTT.

This clonotype is medium-sized within its sample. The chain recombines TRBV27 with TRBJ2-7, with 10 bases identical to TRBD1. The CDR3 has 14 residues. Germline V gene lookup returns CDR1 MNHEY and CDR2 SMNVEV (reference sequence). Trimming at V came to 8 bases and at J to 6 bases, leaving 10 bases not matched to a gene. The CDR3 sequence is CASPSSRTGGEQYF. In nucleotides, the CDR3 is TGTGCCAGCCCTAGTAGTAGGACAGGGGGCGAGCAGTACTTC.

This clonotype occurred once. Sequence at one end of the junction differs from germline and may be a read error. The rearrangement joins TRBV5-1 to TRBJ1-4; 11 nucleotides align to TRBD1. Germline lookup yields CDR1 SGHRS and CDR2 YFSETQ. The CDR3 has 16 residues. Written as DNA, the CDR3 is TGCGCCAGCAGCCTGGGGACAGGGGGTTCTAAGGAAAAACTGTTTTTT. This encodes CASSLGTGGSKEKLFF. The full variable domain, completed using reference TRBV5-1 and TRBJ1-4, is KAGVTQTPRYLIKTRGQQVTLSCSPISGHRSVSWYQQTPGQGLQFLFEYFSETQRNKGNFPGRFSGRQFSNSRSEMNVSTLELGDSALYLCASSLGTGGSKEKLFFGSGTQLSVL.

In this sample, this clonotype is medium-sized. The V call is TRBV29-1, the J call TRBJ1-1, with D maybe TRBD1 (6 bases). Between the trimmed V and J ends, which lost 4 bases and 4 bases, there was a span of 13 bases. This CDR3 has 13 amino acids. Germline assignment: CDR1 SQVTM and CDR2 ANQGSEA. Written as DNA, the CDR3 is TGCAGCGTTGGCGGGGGCAGTAGCACTGAAGCTTTCTTT. Residues: CSVGGGSSTEAFF.

This clonotype was found a few times. V and J are TRBV5-3 and TRBJ2-4; TRBD1 aligns across 9 bases. TRBV5-3 is reported as an ORF; its role is uncertain. V dropped 0 bases and J dropped 9; count of bases not matched to a gene: 19. CDR3 length: 19 amino acids. CDR3 sequence (DNA): TGTGCCAGAAGCTTGGTAGAGTACAGGGGGCCTGGGTTTGATATCATTCAGTACTTC. Translated, it gives CARSLVEYRGPGFDIIQYF.

V usage is TRBV2 and J usage is TRBJ2-7, with D unclear. Trimming took 4 bases from V and 2 from J, leaving 15 bases between them. The CDR3 totals 15 residues. CDR1 and CDR2 (germline): SNHLY, FYNNEI. CDR3 loop: CASSGGFRRTYEQYF. CDR3 DNA sequence: TGTGCCAGCAGTGGGGGATTTCGTCGCACCTACGAGCAGTACTTC.

This clonotype was seen a handful of times. This sequence joins TRBV7-9 and TRBJ2-3; D is undetermined. Trimming stripped 1 base from V and 4 bases from J, with 3 bases between. The CDR3 loop spans 12 amino acids. Germline assignment: CDR1 SEHNR and CDR2 FQNEAQ (reference sequence). CDR3 in DNA: TGTGCCAGCAGCTTAGAATCAGATACGCAGTATTTT. It is translated as CASSLESDTQYF.

Turning to this clonotype: A read error may produce the germline difference seen at one junction end. V and J are TRBV4-3 and TRBJ2-3; 11 bases agree with TRBD2. Germline-derived CDR1 and CDR2 are LGHNA and YSLEER. CDR3 size: 17 residues. Written as DNA, the CDR3 is TGTGCCAGCAGCCTAGCCCGACTAGCGGGACGTCCTCATACGCAGTATTTT. This sequence encodes CASSLARLAGRPHTQYF.

The chain has TRBV28 and TRBJ2-2; 7 positions agree with TRBD1. This CDR3 has 17 amino acids. With V trimmed by 4 bases and J by 3 bases, 11 bases remained unmatched. Germline V CDR1 and CDR2: MDHEN, SYDVKM. The CDR3 reads CASSSPQDRKDTGELFF. Here the CDR3 DNA reads TGTGCCAGCAGTTCGCCCCAGGACAGGAAAGACACCGGGGAGCTGTTTTTT.

This clonotype is termed medium-sized (0.01 to 0.1%). The chain uses TRBV30 and TRBJ1-2; D remains unclear. Trimming pared 2 bases from V and 8 bases from J, leaving 6 bases between. This CDR3 is 10 amino acids long. Germline CDR1 and CDR2: GTSNPN and SVGIG (reference sequence). The CDR3 DNA reads TGTGCCTGGAGTCCAGTCGGCTACACCTTC. As protein: CAWSPVGYTF.

This clonotype was recorded a few times. The V gene is TRBV4-1, the J gene TRBJ2-7, with D possibly being TRBD2 (5 bases). The CDR3 has 16 residues. CDR1 and CDR2 from the germline V gene are MGHRA and YSYEKL. Trimming took off 0 bases at V and 1 base at J, with 13 bases between the two ends. The CDR3 DNA is TGCGCCAGCAGCCAAGAAGGAACACTAGGTTCCTACGAGCAGTACTTC. As protein: CASSQEGTLGSYEQYF.

J is TRBJ1-1 and V is TRBV27; D ambiguous. The germline V and J ends were trimmed by 0 bases and 3 bases, with 11 bases remaining between them. This CDR3 contains 15 residues. The germline V gene has CDR1 MNHEY and CDR2 SMNVEV (reference sequence). The CDR3 DNA sequence: TGTGCCAGCAGTTTATCGAAGCTAAAGTACACTGAAGCTTTCTTT. The encoded protein is CASSLSKLKYTEAFF.

This chain's CDR3 is CASEPGQGDTEAFF. In DNA form, the CDR3 reads TGTGCCAGCGAACCGGGACAGGGGGACACTGAAGCTTTCTTT. This chain uses TRBV6-5 with TRBJ1-1; 11 bases agree with TRBD1. Unmatched junction bases numbered 5, after V lost 8 bases and J lost 3 bases. The CDR3 contains 14 residues. The germline gives CDR1 MNHEY, CDR2 SVGAGI.

This clonotype is medium-sized within its sample. The chain employs TRBV15 and TRBJ2-6, with D tentatively TRBD2 (5 bases). V shed 0 bases and J shed 0 bases, with 6 bases lying between them. CDR3 size: 16 residues. Per germline, CDR1 LNHNV and CDR2 YYDKDF (reference sequence). The CDR3 sequence is CATSRDRGSGANVLTF. The CDR3, as DNA: TGTGCCACCAGCAGAGATCGGGGCTCTGGGGCCAACGTCCTGACTTTC.

With regard to this clonotype: A much larger clonotype is one base distant, so this may be a read error. The chain couples TRBV24-1 to TRBJ1-2, with D possibly matching TRBD1 (5 bases). The germline V gene encodes CDR1 KGHDR and CDR2 SFDVKD. With 7 bases removed from V and 4 bases from J, the gap between germline ends came to 12 bases. The length of the CDR3 is 13 residues. CDR3 DNA sequence: TGTGCCACCAGGGACATCGTCCCCTATGGCTACACCTTC. This translates into CATRDIVPYGYTF.

This clonotype has more than one count but fewer than ten. This chain connects TRBV19 to TRBJ2-5; TRBD1 or TRBD2 may be the D gene (5 bases each). CDR3 length equals 16 residues. Germline loops: CDR1 LNHDA, CDR2 SQIVND (reference sequence). Trimming pared 3 bases from V and 1 base from J, leaving 15 bases between. This CDR3 is CASSIGARGTQETQYF. The CDR3 bases are TGTGCCAGTAGTATTGGGGCCCGGGGTACCCAAGAGACCCAGTACTTC.

This clonotype is medium-sized by share. The chain employs TRBV5-4 and TRBJ1-1; 9 nucleotides align to TRBD1. Looked up from germline, CDR1 is SGHNT and CDR2 is YYREEE (reference sequence). The CDR3 sequence is 14 residues long. Trimming removed 4 bases from V and 4 bases from J; junction bases left unmatched: 5. CDR3 protein: CASSGDRGTTEAFF. CDR3 DNA sequence: TGTGCCAGCAGCGGAGACAGGGGGACCACTGAAGCTTTCTTT.

This clonotype qualifies as medium-sized. The chain is built from TRBV18 and TRBJ2-7, with 8 bases aligning to TRBD1. CDR1 and CDR2 from the germline V gene are KGHSH and LQKENI. V lost 4 bases and J lost 1; bases outside the gene matches: 9. CDR3 size: 16 residues. CDR3 DNA sequence: TGTGCCAGCTCACTAATCGGACAGGGTGTATCCTACGAGCAGTACTTC. Encoded protein: CASSLIGQGVSYEQYF. Drawing the rest from reference TRBV18 and TRBJ2-7, the complete variable domain is NAGVMQNPRHLVRRRGQEARLRCSPMKGHSHVYWYRQLPEEGLKFMVYLQKENIIDESGMPKERFSAEFPKEGPSILRIQQVVRGDSAAYFCASSLIGQGVSYEQYFGPGTRLTVT.

In its sample, this clonotype was seen a few times. CDR3 DNA: TGTGCCAGCAGTTTGAATATTATTGGCGCCAATTACGAGCAGTACTTC. Its translation is CASSLNIIGANYEQYF. The V and J genes are TRBV28 and TRBJ2-7; D is unresolved. Trimming shortened V by 3 bases and J by 4 bases, and 19 bases separated the two germline ends. Looked up from germline, CDR1 is MDHEN and CDR2 is SYDVKM. CDR3 length equals 16 residues.